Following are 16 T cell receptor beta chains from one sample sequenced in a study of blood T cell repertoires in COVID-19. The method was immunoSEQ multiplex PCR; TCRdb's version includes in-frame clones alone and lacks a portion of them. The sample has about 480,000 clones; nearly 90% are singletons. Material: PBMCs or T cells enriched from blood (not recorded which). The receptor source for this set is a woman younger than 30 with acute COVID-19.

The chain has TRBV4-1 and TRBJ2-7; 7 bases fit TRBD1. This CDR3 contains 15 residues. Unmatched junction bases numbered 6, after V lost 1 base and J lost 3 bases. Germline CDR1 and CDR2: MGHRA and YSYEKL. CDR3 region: CASSQVPTGDYEQYF. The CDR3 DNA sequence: TGCGCCAGCAGCCAAGTCCCTACAGGGGACTACGAGCAGTACTTC.

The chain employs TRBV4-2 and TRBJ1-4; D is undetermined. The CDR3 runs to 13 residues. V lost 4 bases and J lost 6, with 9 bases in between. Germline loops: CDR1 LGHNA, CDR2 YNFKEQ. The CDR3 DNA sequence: TGTGCCAGCAGCCCCTTCCTAGATGAAAAACTGTTTTTT. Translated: CASSPFLDEKLFF.

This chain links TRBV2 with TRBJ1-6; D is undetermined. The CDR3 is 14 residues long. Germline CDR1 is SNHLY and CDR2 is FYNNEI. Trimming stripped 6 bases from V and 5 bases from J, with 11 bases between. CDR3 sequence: CASSWGVDNSPLHF. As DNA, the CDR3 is TGTGCCAGCAGCTGGGGAGTCGATAATTCACCCCTCCACTTT.

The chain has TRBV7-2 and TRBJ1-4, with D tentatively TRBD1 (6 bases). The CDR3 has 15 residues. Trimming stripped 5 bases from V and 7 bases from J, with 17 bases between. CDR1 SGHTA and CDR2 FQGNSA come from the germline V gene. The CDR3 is CASSPRYRESEKLFF. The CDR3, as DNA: TGTGCCAGCAGCCCTCGTTACAGGGAAAGTGAAAAACTGTTTTTT.

The CDR3 coding sequence is TGTGCCAGCAGTTGGGGACAGGGTAAGGGTGAGCAGTTCTTC. Protein: CASSWGQGKGEQFF. This chain uses TRBV6-5 with TRBJ2-1; TRBD1 matches at 9 bases. Trimming at V came to 4 bases and at J to 9 bases, leaving 7 bases not matched to a gene. The CDR3 spans 14 residues. Germline CDR1 MNHEY, CDR2 SVGAGI.

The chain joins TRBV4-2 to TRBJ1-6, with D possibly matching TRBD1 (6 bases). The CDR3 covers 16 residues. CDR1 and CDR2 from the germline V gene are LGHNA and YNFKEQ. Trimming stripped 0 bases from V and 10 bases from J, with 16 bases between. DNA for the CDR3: TGTGCCAGCAGCCAAGATCCGACAGGCGGGCAATCACCCCTCCACTTT. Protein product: CASSQDPTGGQSPLHF.

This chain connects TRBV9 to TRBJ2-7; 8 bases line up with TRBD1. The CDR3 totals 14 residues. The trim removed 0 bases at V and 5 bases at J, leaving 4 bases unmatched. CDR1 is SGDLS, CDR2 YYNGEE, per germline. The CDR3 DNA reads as TGTGCCAGCAGCGTAGGTGGGACAGGCGACGAGCAGTACTTC. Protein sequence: CASSVGGTGDEQYF.

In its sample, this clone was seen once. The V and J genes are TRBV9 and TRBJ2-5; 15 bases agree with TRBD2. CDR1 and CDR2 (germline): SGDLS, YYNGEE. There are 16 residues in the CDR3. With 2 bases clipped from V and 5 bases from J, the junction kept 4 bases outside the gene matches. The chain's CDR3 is CASSVAGTSGRETQYF. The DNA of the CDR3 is TGTGCCAGCAGCGTCGCAGGGACTAGCGGGAGGGAGACCCAGTACTTC. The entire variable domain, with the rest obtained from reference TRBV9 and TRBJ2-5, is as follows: DSGVTQTPKHLITATGQRVTLRCSPRSGDLSVYWYQQSLDQGLQFLIQYYNGEERAKGNILERFSAQQFPDLHSELNLSSLELGDSALYFCASSVAGTSGRETQYFGPGTRLLVL.

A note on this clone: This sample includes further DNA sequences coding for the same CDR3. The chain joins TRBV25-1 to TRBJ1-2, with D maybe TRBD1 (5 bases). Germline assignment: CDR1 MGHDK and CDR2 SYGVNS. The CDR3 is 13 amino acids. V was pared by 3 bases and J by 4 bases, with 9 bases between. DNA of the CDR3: TGTGCCAGCAGTGAGGCAGGGCTCTATGGCTACACCTTC. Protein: CASSEAGLYGYTF.

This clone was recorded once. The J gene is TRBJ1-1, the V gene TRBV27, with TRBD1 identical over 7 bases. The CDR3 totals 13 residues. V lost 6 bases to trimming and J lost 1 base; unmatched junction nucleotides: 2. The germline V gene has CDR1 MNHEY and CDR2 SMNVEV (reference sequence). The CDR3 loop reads CASRRTGNTEAFF. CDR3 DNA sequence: TGTGCCAGCAGACGGACAGGGAACACTGAAGCTTTCTTT.

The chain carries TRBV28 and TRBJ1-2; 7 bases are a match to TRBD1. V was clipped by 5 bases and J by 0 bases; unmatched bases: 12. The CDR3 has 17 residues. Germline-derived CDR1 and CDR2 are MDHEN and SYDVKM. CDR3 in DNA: TGTGCCAGCAGTACCCGACAGGGCAGACATCCTAACTATGGCTACACCTTC. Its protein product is CASSTRQGRHPNYGYTF.

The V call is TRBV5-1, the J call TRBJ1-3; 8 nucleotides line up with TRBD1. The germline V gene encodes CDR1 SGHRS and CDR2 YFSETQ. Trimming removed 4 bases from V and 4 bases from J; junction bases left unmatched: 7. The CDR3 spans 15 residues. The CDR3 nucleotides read TGCGCCAGCAGCACCGCAGGGGGCGCGGGAAACACCATATATTTT. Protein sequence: CASSTAGGAGNTIYF.

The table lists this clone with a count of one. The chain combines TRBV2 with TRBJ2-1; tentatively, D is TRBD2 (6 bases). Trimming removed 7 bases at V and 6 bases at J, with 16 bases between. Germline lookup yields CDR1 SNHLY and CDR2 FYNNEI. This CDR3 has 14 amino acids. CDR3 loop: CASTNRRGLNEQFF. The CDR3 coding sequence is TGTGCCAGCACCAACCGGCGGGGACTCAATGAGCAGTTCTTC.

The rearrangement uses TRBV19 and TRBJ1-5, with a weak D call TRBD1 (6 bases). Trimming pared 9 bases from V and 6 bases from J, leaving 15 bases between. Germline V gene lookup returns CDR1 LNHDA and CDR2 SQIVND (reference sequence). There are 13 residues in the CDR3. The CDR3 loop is CARLHRAIQPQHF. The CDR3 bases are TGTGCCAGACTCCACAGGGCTATTCAGCCCCAGCATTTT.

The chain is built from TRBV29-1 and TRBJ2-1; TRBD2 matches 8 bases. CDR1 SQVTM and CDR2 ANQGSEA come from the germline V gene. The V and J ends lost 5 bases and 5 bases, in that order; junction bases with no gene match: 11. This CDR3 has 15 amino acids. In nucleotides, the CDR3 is TGCAGCGTTCGGCGGAGCGGGGGCGTTAACAATGAGCAGTTCTTC. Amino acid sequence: CSVRRSGGVNNEQFF.

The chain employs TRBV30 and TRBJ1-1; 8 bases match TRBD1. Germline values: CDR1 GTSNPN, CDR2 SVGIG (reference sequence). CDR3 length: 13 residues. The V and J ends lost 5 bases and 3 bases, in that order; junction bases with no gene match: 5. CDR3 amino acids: CAWQGQEDTEAFF. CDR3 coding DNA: TGTGCCTGGCAGGGACAGGAGGACACTGAAGCTTTCTTT.